This T cell receptor (beta chain) was identified in a study of T cells in tuberculosis. Assay used: immunoSEQ multiplex PCR; TCRdb lists only in-frame clones, some missing. The table lists 80,000 to 100,000 clones, approximately 91% of them singletons. Looked up from germline, CDR1 is SNHLY and CDR2 is FYNNEI. The CDR3 covers 16 residues. Trimming cost V 4 bases and J 2 bases; bases outside gene matches: 8. Thawed, overnight-rested PBMC were stained with GMM-loaded CD1B tetramer, viability dye and anti-CD3, then sorted. The lipid loaded on the CD1B tetramers was C32 glucose monomycolate from Rhodococcus equi. PBMC for tetramer sorting were first depleted of CD14-expressing monocytes. Approximately 110,000 tetramer-negative cells were sorted from each donor.

The genes are TRBV2 and TRBJ2-7, with 10 bases lining up with TRBD2. What was sequenced was CD1b-GMM tetramer-negative cells sorted from PBMCs. This receptor was identified in an adult woman with latent tuberculosis. The CDR3 here is CASSVSGGTAAYEQYF. CDR3 coding DNA: TGTGCCAGCAGTGTTAGCGGGGGGACCGCCGCCTACGAGCAGTACTTC. Drawing the rest from reference TRBV2 and TRBJ2-7, the complete variable domain is EPEVTQTPSHQVTQMGQEVILRCVPISNHLYFYWYRQILGQKVEFLVSFYNNEISEKSEIFDDQFSVERPDGSNFTLKIRSTKLEDSAMYFCASSVSGGTAAYEQYFGPGTRLTVT.